These 26 T cell receptor beta chains came from one sample sequenced in a study of T-cell reconstitution after alpha-beta-depleted transplantation in children. A library of TCRbeta sequences, prepared with unique molecular identifiers, was generated. TCRdb re-analysed the PCR reads in MiXCR, keeping a single row per CDR3 protein. The sample holds 300,000 to 400,000 distinct CDR3 sequences, more than 20% seen once. This material consisted of PBMCs, mostly from graft donor cells, taken 180 days after TCRalphabeta/CD19-depleted stem cell transplant. Receptors were obtained from a male patient younger than 18 who had a stem cell transplant for acute lymphoblastic leukemia, so the T cells may come from the graft donor.

The chain couples TRBV15 to TRBJ2-7; TRBD1 matches at 7 bases. This CDR3 has 14 residues. J gave up 2 bases and V 3 bases, and 4 bases lay outside the gene matches. The germline V gene has CDR1 LNHNV and CDR2 YYDKDF (reference sequence). The CDR3 loop is CATSSRDRTYEQYF. Written as DNA, the CDR3 is TGTGCCACCAGCAGCCGGGACAGAACCTACGAGCAGTACTTC.

V is TRBV6-5 and J is TRBJ2-2, with 7 bases matching TRBD1. Germline V lookup: CDR1 MNHEY, CDR2 SVGAGI. With 0 bases clipped from V and 7 bases from J, the junction kept 8 bases outside the gene matches. The CDR3 runs 16 residues. The CDR3 DNA reads TGTGCCAGCAGTTACTCCCCTCGACAGGGAAACGGGGAGCTGTTTTTT. Protein sequence: CASSYSPRQGNGELFF.

Only a few counts were recorded for this clonotype. The chain carries TRBV6-5 and TRBJ2-6; 7 nucleotides agree with TRBD1. Germline CDR1 reads MNHEY; CDR2 reads SVGAGI. This CDR3 spans 16 amino acids. The V and J ends lost 4 bases and 0 bases, in that order; junction bases with no gene match: 3. The CDR3 region is CASSFHRGSGANVLTF. CDR3 DNA sequence: TGTGCCAGCAGTTTCCACAGGGGCTCTGGGGCCAACGTCCTGACTTTC.

The gene calls are TRBV20-1 and TRBJ1-3; no clear D gene. CDR3 size: 16 residues. With 0 bases removed from V and 0 bases from J, the gap between germline ends came to 12 bases. CDR1 is DFQATT, CDR2 SNEGSKA, per germline (reference sequence). CDR3 loop: CSARDWESLSGNTIYF. The CDR3 DNA reads as TGCAGTGCTAGAGATTGGGAGTCCCTCTCTGGAAACACCATATATTTT.

This clonotype was observed a handful of times. This sequence joins TRBV5-1 and TRBJ2-2; D call uncertain. CDR1 and CDR2 (germline): SGHRS, YFSETQ. The CDR3 loop spans 15 amino acids. The V end was cut by 1 base, the J end by 1 base, with 8 bases between. CDR3 nucleotides: TGCGCCAGCAGCTTGCCTTCTATGAACACCGGGGAGCTGTTTTTT. Its translation: CASSLPSMNTGELFF.

The J gene is TRBJ2-3, the V gene TRBV5-1; no firm D call. The CDR3 runs 14 residues. Germline assignment: CDR1 SGHRS and CDR2 YFSETQ. With 2 bases removed from V and 7 bases from J, the gap between germline ends came to 14 bases. CDR3 region: CASSLIMNVNTQYF. The CDR3 DNA reads as TGCGCCAGCAGCTTAATAATGAACGTGAATACGCAGTATTTT.

The sample holds a few counts of this clonotype. The gene calls are TRBV3-1 and TRBJ2-7; 12 nucleotides line up with TRBD2. V shed 4 bases, J shed 3 bases, and the junction held 7 bases outside the gene matches. From germline, CDR1 is LGHDT and CDR2 YNNKEL (reference sequence). This CDR3 contains 16 residues. CDR3 sequence: CASSRGLAGPYYEQYF. The CDR3 region has the DNA TGTGCCAGCAGCCGAGGACTAGCGGGGCCTTACTACGAGCAGTACTTC.

V usage is TRBV6-5 and J usage is TRBJ2-7, with 7 nucleotides matching TRBD1. Per germline, CDR1 MNHEY and CDR2 SVGAGI. This CDR3 is built from 14 residues. The V segment lost 2 bases and the J segment 2 bases; nucleotides outside the gene matches: 3. CDR3 region: CASSYGQAAYEQYF. CDR3 in DNA: TGTGCCAGCAGTTACGGACAGGCAGCCTACGAGCAGTACTTC.

The chain joins TRBV10-3 to TRBJ2-1; TRBD2 matches at 7 bases. With V trimmed by 0 bases and J by 10 bases, 12 bases remained unmatched. The V gene's germline CDR1 is ENHRY and CDR2 SYGVKD. This CDR3 region has 16 residues. The CDR3, as DNA: TGTGCCATCAGTGAGTCTGGGGGGGAGAGGCGGGCGGAGCAGTTCTTC. Residues: CAISESGGERRAEQFF.

This clonotype was detected only a few times. The CDR3 region has the DNA TGTGCCAGCAGCGTAACGGCCGGGACTAACACAGATACGCAGTATTTT. Protein product: CASSVTAGTNTDTQYF. J is TRBJ2-3 and V is TRBV9; 7 positions agree with TRBD2. This CDR3 contains 16 residues. J lost 2 bases, V lost 1 base, and 7 bases had no gene match. CDR1 is SGDLS, CDR2 YYNGEE, per germline.

J is TRBJ2-5 and V is TRBV4-1; D gene uncertain. Between the trimmed V and J ends, which lost 5 bases and 2 bases, there was a span of 9 bases. Per germline, CDR1 MGHRA and CDR2 YSYEKL. The CDR3 has 13 residues. CDR3 sequence (DNA): TGCGCCAGCAGCTACTTCTGGCAAGAGACCCAGTACTTC. It encodes CASSYFWQETQYF.

V and J are TRBV6-1 and TRBJ2-1; 9 bases are shared with TRBD1. V trimming: 4 bases; J trimming: 7 bases; junction bases outside the gene matches: 20. Germline V CDR1 and CDR2: MNHNS, SASEGT. The CDR3 has 19 amino acids. Here the CDR3 DNA reads TGTGCCAGCAGTGGCCTCCTTGAGAGGACAGGGGCTTTTCCGAATGAGCAGTTCTTC. Amino acid sequence: CASSGLLERTGAFPNEQFF.

This clonotype was counted between two and nine times. This chain joins TRBV4-1 and TRBJ1-1; 7 bases align to TRBD1. The CDR3 contains 14 residues. V shed 3 bases, J shed 6 bases, and the junction held 7 bases outside the gene matches. Germline CDR1 and CDR2: MGHRA and YSYEKL. The CDR3 loop is CASSHDREGPEAFF. The CDR3, as DNA: TGCGCCAGCAGCCACGACAGGGAGGGGCCTGAAGCTTTCTTT.

This clonotype occurred a few times. The chain employs TRBV7-3 and TRBJ2-3; D gene ambiguous. The CDR3 is 15 residues long. V shed 3 bases and J shed 2 bases, with 12 bases lying between them. The germline V gene encodes CDR1 SGHTA and CDR2 FQGTGA. In DNA, the CDR3 is TGTGCCAGCAGCTTCGGGCTAGTGCCCACAGATACGCAGTATTTT. Its translation is CASSFGLVPTDTQYF.

This clonotype was counted between two and nine times. V and J are TRBV7-3 and TRBJ2-1; tentatively, D is TRBD2 (5 bases). This CDR3 has 12 residues. Germline CDR1 reads SGHTA; CDR2 reads FQGTGA. Trimming shortened V by 2 bases and J by 9 bases, and 8 bases separated the two germline ends. This CDR3 is CASSLPEGEQFF. Here the CDR3 DNA reads TGTGCCAGCAGCTTACCAGAGGGTGAGCAGTTCTTC. Supplemented by reference TRBV7-3 and TRBJ2-1, the full variable domain reads GAGVSQTPSNKVTEKGKYVELRCDPISGHTALYWYRQSLGQGPEFLIYFQGTGAADDSGLPNDRFFAVRPEGSVSTLKIQRTERGDSAVYLCASSLPEGEQFFGPGTRLTVL.

This clonotype was counted between two and nine times. The chain is built from TRBV28 and TRBJ2-1; 14 nucleotides line up with TRBD2. The germline V gene encodes CDR1 MDHEN and CDR2 SYDVKM. The trim removed 3 bases at V and 8 bases at J, leaving 3 bases unmatched. CDR3 size: 15 residues. CDR3 protein: CASSLTSGRGYEQFF. In DNA form, the CDR3 reads TGTGCCAGCAGTTTGACTAGCGGGAGGGGGTATGAGCAGTTCTTC.

V is TRBV12-3 or TRBV12-4 and J is TRBJ1-4; no definite D call. There are 11 residues in the CDR3. Trimming took 4 bases from V and 8 from J, leaving 5 bases between them. CDR3 amino acids: CASSYKEKLFF. The CDR3 DNA reads as TGTGCCAGCAGTTACAAGGAAAAACTGTTTTTT.

A few counts support this clonotype. J is TRBJ2-7 and V is TRBV5-1; 7 positions agree with TRBD2. CDR1 is SGHRS, CDR2 YFSETQ, per germline. J gave up 7 bases and V 4 bases, and 8 bases lay outside the gene matches. The CDR3 loop spans 13 amino acids. DNA for the CDR3: TGCGCCAGCAGCGTCGGACTAGTACTTGAGCAGTACTTC. This encodes CASSVGLVLEQYF.

The chain carries TRBV12-3 or TRBV12-4 and TRBJ2-2; TRBD2 is a possible D gene (5 bases). V lost 7 bases, J lost 2 bases, and 11 bases lay in between. This CDR3 is 14 amino acids long. The CDR3 DNA reads TGTGCCAGCACCCGGGGTTCCAACACCGGGGAGCTGTTTTTT. Protein sequence: CASTRGSNTGELFF.

This clonotype was seen a handful of times. This chain links TRBV20-1 with TRBJ2-1, with D possibly matching TRBD2 (5 bases). The CDR3 sequence is 14 residues long. Germline V gene lookup returns CDR1 DFQATT and CDR2 SNEGSKA (reference sequence). Trimming took 0 bases from V and 5 from J, leaving 11 bases between them. CDR3 bases: TGCAGTGCTAGAGATTGGAGGCTGAACAATGAGCAGTTCTTC. Translating it yields CSARDWRLNNEQFF.

The genes are TRBV10-3 and TRBJ1-1; 8 bases fit TRBD1. V shed 6 bases and J 3 bases; nucleotides not matched to a gene: 6. This CDR3 region has 14 residues. Germline CDR1 and CDR2: ENHRY and SYGVKD. CDR3 residues: CAIRSGGSDTEAFF. CDR3 coding DNA: TGTGCCATCAGGTCAGGGGGCTCGGACACTGAAGCTTTCTTT.

A few counts support this clonotype. This chain links TRBV11-2 with TRBJ2-3; 10 bases map to TRBD2. This CDR3 region has 16 residues. V was clipped by 5 bases and J by 3 bases; unmatched bases: 8. The germline gives CDR1 SGHAT, CDR2 FQNNGV. CDR3: CASSGVASGRTDTQYF. The CDR3, as DNA: TGTGCCAGCAGCGGAGTGGCTAGCGGGAGAACAGATACGCAGTATTTT.

The chain is built from TRBV2 and TRBJ2-7; 7 bases align to TRBD2. Germline V lookup: CDR1 SNHLY, CDR2 FYNNEI. V lost 2 bases and J lost 2; bases outside the gene matches: 9. The CDR3 spans 16 residues. Here the CDR3 reads CASSEPGRGRAYEQYF. DNA of the CDR3: TGTGCCAGCAGTGAACCAGGCCGGGGGAGGGCCTACGAGCAGTACTTC.

V and J are TRBV5-1 and TRBJ2-5; D perhaps matches TRBD1 (5 bases). Looked up from germline, CDR1 is SGHRS and CDR2 is YFSETQ. This CDR3 spans 15 amino acids. V lost 3 bases to trimming and J lost 2 bases, with 14 bases between them. The CDR3 nucleotides read TGCGCCAGCAGCTCTATCAGCCCAGGGCAAGAGACCCAGTACTTC. This translates into CASSSISPGQETQYF.

The rearrangement joins TRBV6-1 to TRBJ2-7; 7 positions agree with TRBD1. J was trimmed by 2 bases and V by 6 bases; bases with no gene match: 4. The CDR3 loop spans 13 amino acids. The germline V gene encodes CDR1 MNHNS and CDR2 SASEGT. The CDR3 region has the DNA TGTGCCAGCAGCGACGGACAGGCCTACGAGCAGTACTTC. Its translation: CASSDGQAYEQYF.

In its sample, this clonotype was seen a few times. The CDR3 is CASSFRLYNEQFF. The DNA of the CDR3 is TGCGCCAGCAGCTTTAGGCTGTACAATGAGCAGTTCTTC. The chain has TRBV5-1 and TRBJ2-1, with D uncertain. V was shortened by 2 bases and J by 4 bases, with 7 bases between the two germline ends. Germline V CDR1 and CDR2: SGHRS, YFSETQ. This CDR3 contains 13 residues.